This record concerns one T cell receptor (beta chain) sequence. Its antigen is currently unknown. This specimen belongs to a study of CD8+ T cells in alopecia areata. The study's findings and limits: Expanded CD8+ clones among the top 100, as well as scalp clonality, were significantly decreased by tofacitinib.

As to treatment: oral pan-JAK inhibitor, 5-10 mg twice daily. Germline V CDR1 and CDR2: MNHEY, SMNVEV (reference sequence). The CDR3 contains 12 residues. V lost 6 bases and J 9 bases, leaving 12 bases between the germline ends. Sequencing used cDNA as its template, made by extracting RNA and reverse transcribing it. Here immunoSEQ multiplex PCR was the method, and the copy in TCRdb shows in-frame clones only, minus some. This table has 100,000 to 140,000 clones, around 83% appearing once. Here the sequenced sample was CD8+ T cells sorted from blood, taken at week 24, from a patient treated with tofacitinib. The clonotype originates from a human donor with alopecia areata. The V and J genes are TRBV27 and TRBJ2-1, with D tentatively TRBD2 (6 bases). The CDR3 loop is CASREGRGEQFF. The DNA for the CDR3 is TGTGCCAGCAGGGAGGGCCGGGGTGAGCAGTTCTTC.